Listed below are T cell receptor beta chains from one sample, sequenced in a study of T cells in Graves' hyperthyroidism and ophthalmopathy. One entry per CDR3 protein results from TCRdb running MiXCR on the multiplex PCR reads. In the table there are nearly 600,000 distinct CDR3 sequences, about 15% of which are singletons. Sequencing was performed on blood. The receptors come from a woman in her 30s with Graves' hyperthyroidism that later progressed to Graves' ophthalmopathy. Each CDR3 is given with its conserved first and last residue. D genes are given only for firm matches. For some rows the clone size is stated as once, few or many, or as a class when expanded; others skip it.

CDR3nt: TGCGCCAGCAGCTTGGTGGGACAGCCGAACACTGAAGCTTTCTTT
CDR3aa: CASSLVGQPNTEAFF
abundance: many
d_gene: TRBD1
v_gene: TRBV5-1
j_gene: TRBJ1-1

CDR3nt: TGTGCCAGCAGGAGGGACAGGGGACCCAACAATGAGCAGTTCTTC
CDR3aa: CASRRDRGPNNEQFF
abundance: many
d_gene: TRBD1
v_gene: TRBV2
j_gene: TRBJ2-1

CDR3nt: TGTGCCAGTAGTATAGCGGCAGGGGTTAACTATGGCTACACCTTC
CDR3aa: CASSIAAGVNYGYTF
abundance: many
d_gene: -
v_gene: TRBV19
j_gene: TRBJ1-2

CDR3nt: TGTGCCTGGAGAGGTAGCCGACAGGCGAACACCGGGGAGCTGTTTTTT
CDR3aa: CAWRGSRQANTGELFF
abundance: -
d_gene: -
v_gene: TRBV30
j_gene: TRBJ2-2

CDR3nt: TGCAGTGCTAGCGGCGGGACGACATATGGCTACACCTTC
CDR3aa: CSASGGTTYGYTF
abundance: many
d_gene: -
v_gene: TRBV20-1
j_gene: TRBJ1-2

CDR3nt: TGTGCCTGGAGAAGGAGCGAGGGGGCGGGGGGCTACACCTTC
CDR3aa: CAWRRSEGAGGYTF
abundance: few
d_gene: TRBD1
v_gene: TRBV30
j_gene: TRBJ1-2

CDR3nt: TGTGCCAGCAGTTTAAGGGGGAGGCCGCGGGAGCTGTTTTTT
CDR3aa: CASSLRGRPRELFF
abundance: many
d_gene: -
v_gene: TRBV28
j_gene: TRBJ2-2

CDR3nt: TGTGCCAGCAGCTTAGGGGAGGGTAACTATGGCTACACCTTC
CDR3aa: CASSLGEGNYGYTF
abundance: few
d_gene: -
v_gene: TRBV7-9
j_gene: TRBJ1-2

CDR3nt: TGTGCCAGTAGTATATTACAAGATTCGTATGAAGCTTTCTTT
CDR3aa: CASSILQDSYEAFF
abundance: many
d_gene: -
v_gene: TRBV19
j_gene: TRBJ1-1

CDR3nt: TGTGCCAGCAGCTTAGACGCCTACTCCTACGAGCAGTACTTC
CDR3aa: CASSLDAYSYEQYF
abundance: many
d_gene: -
v_gene: TRBV7-8
j_gene: TRBJ2-7

CDR3nt: TGTGCCAGCAGCTTAGAAGGGACTAGCGGGTACAATGAGCAGTTCTTC
CDR3aa: CASSLEGTSGYNEQFF
abundance: many
d_gene: TRBD2
v_gene: TRBV7-2
j_gene: TRBJ2-1

CDR3nt: TGTGCCAGCAGCCCCGGTGGGAAGCAAGAGACCCAGTACTTC
CDR3aa: CASSPGGKQETQYF
abundance: many
d_gene: -
v_gene: TRBV7-3
j_gene: TRBJ2-5

CDR3nt: TGTGCCAGCAGTTCGGACAGGGGCAACGAGCAGTACTTC
CDR3aa: CASSSDRGNEQYF
abundance: many
d_gene: TRBD1
v_gene: TRBV28
j_gene: TRBJ2-7

CDR3nt: TGTGCCAGCAGTTTTAGGGCTAGCGGCACTAGCACAGATACGCAGTATTTT
CDR3aa: CASSFRASGTSTDTQYF
abundance: many
d_gene: TRBD2
v_gene: TRBV12-3/TRBV12-4
j_gene: TRBJ2-3

CDR3nt: TGTGCCAGCAGCGCTGACCCACTCCACACCGGGGAGCTGTTTTTT
CDR3aa: CASSADPLHTGELFF
abundance: many
d_gene: -
v_gene: TRBV11-2
j_gene: TRBJ2-2

CDR3nt: TGTGCCAGCAGTTTACAGGGTGATGGCTACACCTTC
CDR3aa: CASSLQGDGYTF
abundance: many
d_gene: -
v_gene: TRBV12-3/TRBV12-4
j_gene: TRBJ1-2

CDR3nt: TGTGCCAGCACATTAGGGACAGGGGGCGCAGGCACTGAAGCTTTCTTT
CDR3aa: CASTLGTGGAGTEAFF
abundance: many
d_gene: TRBD1
v_gene: TRBV6-1
j_gene: TRBJ1-1

CDR3nt: TGTGCCAGCAGTTTATTCGGCGGACAGGGCTACGGCTACACCTTC
CDR3aa: CASSLFGGQGYGYTF
abundance: many
d_gene: TRBD1
v_gene: TRBV27
j_gene: TRBJ1-2

CDR3nt: TGTGCCCGCGGGACAGGCAATTCACCCCTCCACTTT
CDR3aa: CARGTGNSPLHF
abundance: many
d_gene: TRBD1
v_gene: TRBV2
j_gene: TRBJ1-6

CDR3nt: TGTGCCAGCAGTTCATCCCTAGCGGGAGTAGCCGGGGCCAACGTCCTGACTTTC
CDR3aa: CASSSSLAGVAGANVLTF
abundance: many
d_gene: TRBD2
v_gene: TRBV12-3/TRBV12-4
j_gene: TRBJ2-6

CDR3nt: TGTGCCAGCAGCGTCGGACAGGGGATCTCTGGAAACACCATATATTTT
CDR3aa: CASSVGQGISGNTIYF
abundance: few
d_gene: TRBD1
v_gene: TRBV9
j_gene: TRBJ1-3

CDR3nt: TGCGCCAGCACACTAGCGGGAGTGCGAGAGCAGTACTTC
CDR3aa: CASTLAGVREQYF
abundance: few
d_gene: TRBD2
v_gene: TRBV5-1
j_gene: TRBJ2-7

CDR3nt: TGTGCCATCAGGTCGACAGGGCCCGAGCAGTACTTC
CDR3aa: CAIRSTGPEQYF
abundance: -
d_gene: TRBD1
v_gene: TRBV10-3
j_gene: TRBJ2-7

CDR3nt: TGTGCCAGCAGCGTACCCTTAGGAGCGGCGAACACCGGGGAGCTGTTTTTT
CDR3aa: CASSVPLGAANTGELFF
abundance: many
d_gene: -
v_gene: TRBV9
j_gene: TRBJ2-2

CDR3nt: TGTGCCAGCAGCAGCTACAGTAAGACTTACGAGCAGTACTTC
CDR3aa: CASSSYSKTYEQYF
abundance: many
d_gene: -
v_gene: TRBV7-2
j_gene: TRBJ2-7

CDR3nt: TGTGCCAGCAGTTTACAGGGGGACTCCTACGAGCAGTACTTC
CDR3aa: CASSLQGDSYEQYF
abundance: many
d_gene: TRBD1
v_gene: TRBV27
j_gene: TRBJ2-7

CDR3nt: TGTGCCAGCAGTTTTTCGAGGGGCCAGCCCCAGCATTTT
CDR3aa: CASSFSRGQPQHF
abundance: few
d_gene: -
v_gene: TRBV27
j_gene: TRBJ1-5

CDR3nt: TGTGCCAGCAGTTTGGCTAGCGGGAGTCTAGAGACCCAGTACTTC
CDR3aa: CASSLASGSLETQYF
abundance: many
d_gene: TRBD2
v_gene: TRBV28
j_gene: TRBJ2-5

CDR3nt: TGTGCCTGGAGTGTCGGTAAGGGACTCTACTCTGGAAACACCATATATTTT
CDR3aa: CAWSVGKGLYSGNTIYF
abundance: many
d_gene: -
v_gene: TRBV30
j_gene: TRBJ1-3

CDR3nt: TGTGCCAGCAGCCCAACCGGGACTAGCGGGAGGGAGGGAGATACGCAGTATTTT
CDR3aa: CASSPTGTSGREGDTQYF
abundance: many
d_gene: TRBD2
v_gene: TRBV11-2
j_gene: TRBJ2-3

CDR3nt: TGCGCCAGCAGCTTGGAGCCGCGGGCGCATAGCGTGAATTCACCCCTCCAATTT
CDR3aa: CASSLEPRAHSVNSPLQF
abundance: -
d_gene: -
v_gene: TRBV5-1
j_gene: TRBJ1-6

CDR3nt: TGTGCCATCAGTGCGAGGGGACCGAGCAATCAGCCCCAGCATTTT
CDR3aa: CAISARGPSNQPQHF
abundance: many
d_gene: -
v_gene: TRBV10-3
j_gene: TRBJ1-5

CDR3nt: TGCAGTGCTCATACTCCGGGGCTTAATATGAACACTGAAGCTTTCTTT
CDR3aa: CSAHTPGLNMNTEAFF
abundance: many
d_gene: -
v_gene: TRBV20-1
j_gene: TRBJ1-1

CDR3nt: TGTGCCAGCAGTCCGGACAGGCAGTGGGATCAGCCCCAGCATTTT
CDR3aa: CASSPDRQWDQPQHF
abundance: few
d_gene: TRBD1
v_gene: TRBV4-2
j_gene: TRBJ1-5

CDR3nt: TGTGCCAGCAGCTTAGAAGGGCCTCTGGGACACCCCACTGAAGCTTTCTTT
CDR3aa: CASSLEGPLGHPTEAFF
abundance: -
d_gene: -
v_gene: TRBV7-2
j_gene: TRBJ1-1

CDR3nt: TGCAGTGCTGGGGACAGGGAACGCGGAGCAGATACGCAGTATTTT
CDR3aa: CSAGDRERGADTQYF
abundance: many
d_gene: TRBD1
v_gene: TRBV20-1
j_gene: TRBJ2-3

CDR3nt: TGTGCCAGCAGTTTTGGCCCGACTAACTATGGCTACACCTTC
CDR3aa: CASSFGPTNYGYTF
abundance: many
d_gene: -
v_gene: TRBV27
j_gene: TRBJ1-2

CDR3nt: TGTGCCAGCAGCTTAGTAGAGGGGGCCACTGAAGCTTTCTTT
CDR3aa: CASSLVEGATEAFF
abundance: many
d_gene: TRBD1
v_gene: TRBV7-8
j_gene: TRBJ1-1

CDR3nt: TGTGCCAGCAGTTTATGGTTGACTAGCGGAACCTACAATGAGCAGTTCTTC
CDR3aa: CASSLWLTSGTYNEQFF
abundance: -
d_gene: TRBD2
v_gene: TRBV27
j_gene: TRBJ2-1

CDR3nt: TGTGCCAGCAGTTACTCGGGACTAGCGGGAGCAAGCAATGAGCAGTTCTTC
CDR3aa: CASSYSGLAGASNEQFF
abundance: many
d_gene: TRBD2
v_gene: TRBV6-2/TRBV6-3
j_gene: TRBJ2-1

CDR3nt: TGTGCCAGTAGTTCAATAGCGGGAATTGGTAAAAGATCCTACGAGCAGTTCTTC
CDR3aa: CASSSIAGIGKRSYEQFF
abundance: -
d_gene: TRBD2
v_gene: TRBV19
j_gene: TRBJ2-1

CDR3nt: TGTGCCAGCAGCGTTATTCAGGGGGGCACTGAAGCTTTCTTT
CDR3aa: CASSVIQGGTEAFF
abundance: many
d_gene: TRBD1
v_gene: TRBV9
j_gene: TRBJ1-1

CDR3nt: TGCGCCAGCAGCCAGAGCCGGGACTTATCCTACGAGCAGTACTTC
CDR3aa: CASSQSRDLSYEQYF
abundance: -
d_gene: -
v_gene: TRBV4-1
j_gene: TRBJ2-7

CDR3nt: TGTGCCAGTAGTGCCGGAAAGGGCAGCTCCTACGAGCAGTACTTC
CDR3aa: CASSAGKGSSYEQYF
abundance: -
d_gene: -
v_gene: TRBV19
j_gene: TRBJ2-7

CDR3nt: TGTGCCAGCAGCCAATCAGGCGGCGGCAAAAACTCCTACAATGAGCAGTTCTTC
CDR3aa: CASSQSGGGKNSYNEQFF
abundance: many
d_gene: -
v_gene: TRBV3-1
j_gene: TRBJ2-1

CDR3nt: TGCAGTGCTAGACTAGAACAGCGGGGGCCATCAGATACGCAGTATTTT
CDR3aa: CSARLEQRGPSDTQYF
abundance: few
d_gene: TRBD2
v_gene: TRBV20-1
j_gene: TRBJ2-3

CDR3nt: TGTGCCAGCAGCTTAGTTGGACTTGGTGGGACCGGGGAGCTGTTTTTT
CDR3aa: CASSLVGLGGTGELFF
abundance: -
d_gene: -
v_gene: TRBV7-3
j_gene: TRBJ2-2

CDR3nt: TGTGCCAGCAGCGCACACTTAGCTGGAAACTATGGCTACACCTTC
CDR3aa: CASSAHLAGNYGYTF
abundance: -
d_gene: -
v_gene: TRBV9
j_gene: TRBJ1-2

CDR3nt: TGTGCCAGCAGTCTCACAGGGAGCAATTCACCCCTCCACTTT
CDR3aa: CASSLTGSNSPLHF
abundance: many
d_gene: -
v_gene: TRBV28
j_gene: TRBJ1-6

CDR3nt: TGTGCCTGGAGTGTAAACTTTGGGAATCAGCCCCAGCATTTT
CDR3aa: CAWSVNFGNQPQHF
abundance: -
d_gene: -
v_gene: TRBV30
j_gene: TRBJ1-5

CDR3nt: TGCGCCAGCAGCCAAGATTCCGGAGCAGTGATGGGAGACACTGAAGCTTTCTTT
CDR3aa: CASSQDSGAVMGDTEAFF
abundance: few
d_gene: -
v_gene: TRBV4-3
j_gene: TRBJ1-1

CDR3nt: TGTGCCAGCAGTTTTACCCCAGCTGACAGGGAGAGGTACGAGCAGTACTTC
CDR3aa: CASSFTPADRERYEQYF
abundance: many
d_gene: TRBD1
v_gene: TRBV6-1
j_gene: TRBJ2-7